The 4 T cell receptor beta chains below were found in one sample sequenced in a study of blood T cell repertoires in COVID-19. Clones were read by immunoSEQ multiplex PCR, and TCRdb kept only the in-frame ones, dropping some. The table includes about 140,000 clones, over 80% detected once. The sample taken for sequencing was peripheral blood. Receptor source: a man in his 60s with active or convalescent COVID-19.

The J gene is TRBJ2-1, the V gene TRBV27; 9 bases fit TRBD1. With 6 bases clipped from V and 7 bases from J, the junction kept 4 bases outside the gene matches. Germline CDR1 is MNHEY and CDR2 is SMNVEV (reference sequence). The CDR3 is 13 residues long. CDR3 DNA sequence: TGTGCCAGCAGGAGACAGGGGGATAATGAGCAGTTCTTC. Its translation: CASRRQGDNEQFF.

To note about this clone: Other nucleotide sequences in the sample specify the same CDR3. This CDR3 reads CASSLGAGGNEQFF. In nucleotides, the CDR3 is TGTGCCAGCAGCTTAGGGGCGGGAGGAAATGAGCAGTTCTTC. This chain joins TRBV7-2 and TRBJ2-1; 8 bases are shared with TRBD2. Looked up from germline, CDR1 is SGHTA and CDR2 is FQGNSA. The CDR3 sequence is 14 residues long. Germline trimming cut 1 base from V and 7 bases from J; bases unmatched to any gene: 3.

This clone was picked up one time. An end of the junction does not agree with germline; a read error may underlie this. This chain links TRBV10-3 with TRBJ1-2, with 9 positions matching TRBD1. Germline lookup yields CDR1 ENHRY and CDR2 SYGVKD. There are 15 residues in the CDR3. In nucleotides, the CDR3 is TGTGCCATCAGTGAGGGGGACAGGGCTAAATATGGCTACACCTTC. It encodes CAISEGDRAKYGYTF.

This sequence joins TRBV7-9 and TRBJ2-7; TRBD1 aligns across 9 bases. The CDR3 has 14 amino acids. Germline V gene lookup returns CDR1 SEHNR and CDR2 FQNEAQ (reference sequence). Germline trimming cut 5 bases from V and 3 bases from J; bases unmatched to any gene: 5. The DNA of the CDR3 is TGTGCCAGCAGCACAAGACAGGGGGGCTACGAGCAGTACTTC. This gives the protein CASSTRQGGYEQYF.